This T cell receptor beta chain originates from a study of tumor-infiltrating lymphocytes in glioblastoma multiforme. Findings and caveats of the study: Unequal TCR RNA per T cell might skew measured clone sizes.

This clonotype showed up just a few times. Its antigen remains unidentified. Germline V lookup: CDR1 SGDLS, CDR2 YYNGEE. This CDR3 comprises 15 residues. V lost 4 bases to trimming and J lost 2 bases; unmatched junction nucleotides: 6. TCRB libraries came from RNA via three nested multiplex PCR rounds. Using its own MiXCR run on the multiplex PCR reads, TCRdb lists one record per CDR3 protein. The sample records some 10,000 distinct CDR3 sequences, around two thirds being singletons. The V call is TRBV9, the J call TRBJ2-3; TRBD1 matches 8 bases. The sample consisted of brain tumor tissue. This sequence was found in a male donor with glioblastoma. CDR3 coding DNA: TGTGCCAGCAGCCCGGGACAGGAGATCACAGATACGCAGTATTTT. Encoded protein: CASSPGQEITDTQYF.